The rows below give T cell receptor beta chains drawn from one sample of a study of identifying expanded T cells in peripheral blood. Assay used: immunoSEQ multiplex PCR; TCRdb lists only in-frame clones, some missing. The sample holds about 81,000 clones, about 83% seen once. Sample: blood. These receptors were taken from a person aged 18 to 75 in good health. Both conserved end residues are part of each CDR3. D genes are given only for firm matches. The size field is filled for only some rows; it gives once, few, many or a size class.

TGTGCCAGCAGCCAGGATTCGGGACAGGCGCATGAGCAGTTCTTC	CASSQDSGQAHEQFF	TRBV7-2	.	TRBJ2-1	TRBD1
TGTGCCAGCAGTGGGGGACACTCTGGAAACACCATATATTTT	CASSGGHSGNTIYF	TRBV2	few	TRBJ1-3	.
TGCAGCGTTGAACCCAGGTACGAGGAGCAGTTCTTC	CSVEPRYEEQFF	TRBV29-1	.	TRBJ2-1	.
TGTGCCAGCAGCTTCGGGACTAACAATGAGCAGTTCTTC	CASSFGTNNEQFF	TRBV7-8	few	TRBJ2-1	TRBD2
TGCGCCAGCAGCCAAGGAACAGATTTAGGGCCCCAGCATTTT	CASSQGTDLGPQHF	TRBV4-3	few	TRBJ1-5	.
TGTGCCAGCAGCTTAAAGGGACCCGGGACAGGGGTTGAAGCTTTCTTT	CASSLKGPGTGVEAFF	TRBV7-3	.	TRBJ1-1	TRBD1
TGTGCCAGCTCACCCCAACAGGAAAAGGAGCAGTACTTC	CASSPQQEKEQYF	TRBV18	.	TRBJ2-7	.
TGTGCCAGCAGCCAAGCGGTCTCGGGACTTGCCTACGAGCAGTACTTC	CASSQAVSGLAYEQYF	TRBV14	.	TRBJ2-7	.
TGTGCCTGGAGCCCGGGACTAGATACCGGGGAGCTGTTTTTT	CAWSPGLDTGELFF	TRBV30	.	TRBJ2-2	TRBD2
TGTGCCAGCAGCTTATCCCGGGACAACTACGAGCAGTACTTC	CASSLSRDNYEQYF	TRBV7-2	.	TRBJ2-7	.
TGTGCCAGCAGCCTTGGACAGTACCCCGAAGCTTTCTTT	CASSLGQYPEAFF	TRBV11-2	.	TRBJ1-1	.
TGTGCCAGCAGCCCGGACAGGCTAGACACCGGGGAGCTGTTTTTT	CASSPDRLDTGELFF	TRBV5-6	few	TRBJ2-2	TRBD1
TGTGCCAGCAGCTTTCGGACAGGAATAATGAACACTGAAGCTTTCTTT	CASSFRTGIMNTEAFF	TRBV5-4	.	TRBJ1-1	TRBD1
TGTGCCTGGAGTCTCCCGTTACTAGCGGGAGAGGACGGGGAGCTGTTTTTT	CAWSLPLLAGEDGELFF	TRBV30	many	TRBJ2-2	TRBD2
TGTGCCAGCAGCAAGCCGGACCGCCACCCCAAAGACGCTGAAGCTTTCTTT	CASSKPDRHPKDAEAFF	TRBV21-1	.	TRBJ1-1	.
TGTGCCAGCAGCTTAGCGCCACAGGTTACCTACGAGCAGTACTTC	CASSLAPQVTYEQYF	TRBV7-8	.	TRBJ2-7	.
TGTGCCAGCAGCGAAGGGCAGACCACCGGGGAGCTGTTTTTT	CASSEGQTTGELFF	TRBV9	few	TRBJ2-2	.
TGTGCCAGCAGTGAGGAGAGGGGGCAGTACTTC	CASSEERGQYF	TRBV2	.	TRBJ2-7	.
TGTGCCAGCAGCGTTACCGGGGAGCTGTTTTTT	CASSVTGELFF	TRBV7-2	.	TRBJ2-2	.
TGTGCCAGCAGACCACCGAGTGGGTACGAGCAGTACTTC	CASRPPSGYEQYF	TRBV11-2	.	TRBJ2-7	.
TGTGCCAGCAGTTGGACTAGATACACCGGGGAGCTGTTTTTT	CASSWTRYTGELFF	TRBV11-2	.	TRBJ2-2	TRBD2
TGTGCCACAAGCCGGGTCGAGCAGTACTTC	CATSRVEQYF	TRBV28	.	TRBJ2-7	.
TGTGCCAGCAGCTTAGCCGGGCAGCCCCAGCATTTT	CASSLAGQPQHF	TRBV11-2	.	TRBJ1-5	.
TGTGCCAGCTCACCAGCCCGTTCGACAGGGGGCTACGAGCAGTACTTC	CASSPARSTGGYEQYF	TRBV18	.	TRBJ2-7	TRBD1
TGCGCCAGCAGCTTGGCGGTAGCGGGAGGGCCTTCGGTAGATACGCAGTATTTT	CASSLAVAGGPSVDTQYF	TRBV5-1	.	TRBJ2-3	TRBD2
TGTGCCAGCAGTTTACCGACAGGTTCCTACGAGCAGTACTTC	CASSLPTGSYEQYF	TRBV28	.	TRBJ2-7	.
TGTGCCAGCAGCTTAAGGGACAGCGTCTATGGCTACACCTTC	CASSLRDSVYGYTF	TRBV7-9	.	TRBJ1-2	TRBD1
TGTGCCAGCTCACCTGGACAGGGGTTAAACAATGAGCAGTTCTTC	CASSPGQGLNNEQFF	TRBV18	once	TRBJ2-1	TRBD1
TGTGCCAGCAGTTTATCGGGTGGCACAGATACGCAGTATTTT	CASSLSGGTDTQYF	TRBV27	.	TRBJ2-3	.
TGCAGCGTTGAAGTAGGCAGGGTAGACTATGGCTACACCTTC	CSVEVGRVDYGYTF	TRBV29-1	.	TRBJ1-2	.
TGTGCCAGCAGTTTTTACAGCCCCAATCAGCCCCAGCATTTT	CASSFYSPNQPQHF	TRBV28	.	TRBJ1-5	.
TGTGCCAGTAGTATCTCAAGGGGCTCAGGCAATCAGCCCCAGCATTTT	CASSISRGSGNQPQHF	TRBV19	.	TRBJ1-5	.
TGTGCCAGCAGTACAGGGGATTGGGGCTCCTACGAGCAGTACTTC	CASSTGDWGSYEQYF	TRBV7-9	.	TRBJ2-7	TRBD1
TGTGCCAGCAGGTTGGACCTGTCCTGGGGTGAAGCTTTCTTT	CASRLDLSWGEAFF	TRBV7-9	few	TRBJ1-1	.
TGTGCCAGCAGCTCCCTCAGGGCTGCCTCCTCCTACGAGCAGTACTTC	CASSSLRAASSYEQYF	TRBV11-2	.	TRBJ2-7	.
TGTGCCATCCGCGACTCCCTTAGCGGCAATGAGCAGTTCTTC	CAIRDSLSGNEQFF	TRBV10-3	.	TRBJ2-1	.
TGTGCCAGCAGTCCACCCCGTTACCTCACAGATACGCAGTATTTT	CASSPPRYLTDTQYF	TRBV27	.	TRBJ2-3	.
TGTGCCAGTAGTATCCCTAACGGGAGGCCCTACAATGAGCAGTTCTTC	CASSIPNGRPYNEQFF	TRBV19	.	TRBJ2-1	TRBD2
TGCAGCGTTGGAGAGGGAGATCAGCCCCAGCATTTT	CSVGEGDQPQHF	TRBV29-1	.	TRBJ1-5	.
TGTGCCAGCAGCTTAACCCGCCAGTACAATCAGCCCCAGCATTTT	CASSLTRQYNQPQHF	TRBV7-8	.	TRBJ1-5	.
TGTGCCAGCAGGGAGCCGAACACCGGGGAGCTGTTTTTT	CASREPNTGELFF	TRBV6-5	.	TRBJ2-2	.
TGTGCCAGCAGATCCGGGACAGGGATCGACGAGCAGTACTTC	CASRSGTGIDEQYF	TRBV6-5	.	TRBJ2-7	TRBD1
TGTGCCTGGAGCCGAATGAACACTGAAGCTTTCTTT	CAWSRMNTEAFF	TRBV30	.	TRBJ1-1	.
TGTGCCAGCAGTTGGCTCGCGGTGGGGGTTAACTATGGCTACACCTTC	CASSWLAVGVNYGYTF	TRBV6-5	.	TRBJ1-2	.
TGTGCCAGCTCACCACAACCCGATTCGACTGAAGCTTTCTTT	CASSPQPDSTEAFF	TRBV18	few	TRBJ1-1	.
TGCGCCACCTCAGGGGGGGAATCGGGCGAATATGGCTACACCTTC	CATSGGESGEYGYTF	TRBV5-1	once	TRBJ1-2	TRBD1
TGCGCCAGCAGCTTGGGATTAGGACAGGGATCTGGAAACACCATATATTTT	CASSLGLGQGSGNTIYF	TRBV5-1	.	TRBJ1-3	TRBD1
TGTGCCAGCAGCGAGGGACGGAGCCACTCTGGAAACACCATATATTTT	CASSEGRSHSGNTIYF	TRBV21-1	.	TRBJ1-3	.
TGCGCCAGCATGGGGACGACAATGAACACTGAAGCTTTCTTT	CASMGTTMNTEAFF	TRBV10-1	.	TRBJ1-1	.